This entry is about one TCR beta chain. As yet, its antigen is unknown. The data were produced by immunoSEQ multiplex PCR, yet TCRdb's version contains in-frame clones alone and is incomplete. Found here are approximately 100,000 clones, roughly 87% of them singletons; the top ten hold roughly 15%. This specimen comes from a study of identifying expanded T cells in peripheral blood. During the collection period, no donor immune events like infections were recorded. General study points: Across healthy donors, higher total template counts meant significantly greater roughly 2-week count variance. About 1.2 clones differed between technical replicates, versus approximately 17 and 20 over time.

V lost 1 base, J lost 10 bases, and 10 bases stayed unmatched. Germline V gives CDR1 SGHAT, CDR2 FQNNGV. The CDR3 loop spans 15 amino acids. This receptor was obtained from a person aged 18-70 years in good health. The specimen sequenced was blood. The V call is TRBV11-2, the J call TRBJ1-2; 9 positions agree with TRBD1. DNA for the CDR3: TGTGCCAGCAGCTTAGCAGGGGCACAGGGGGCAGTCTACACCTTC. Translated: CASSLAGAQGAVYTF.